This TCR beta chain was observed in a study of blood T cell repertoires in COVID-19. Study in general: Sample material is recorded as cDNA or gDNA derived from T cells, B-cell-depleted T cells, or PBMCs.

CDR3 size: 12 residues. V was pared by 10 bases and J by 14 bases, with 23 bases between. Germline CDR1 SNHLY, CDR2 FYNNEI. In the original processing: Reference gene primer amplification yielded estimated nucleated cell counts. This table comes from immunoSEQ multiplex PCR, and its TCRdb copy is limited to in-frame clones, with some not included. The D gene and trimming were derived from the DNA, and the V and J assignments and clone size from that table. This sample has a few hundred thousand clones; around nine tenths occur once, and the top ten carry more than 2.5%. The rearrangement links TRBV2 to TRBJ1-2; TRBD1 is a possible D gene (6 bases). Sequencing used peripheral blood. The sequence was obtained from a man in his 60s with acute or convalescent COVID-19. The DNA for the CDR3 is TGTGCCACCGCCGACACAGGGACCCTATGGACCTTC. It is translated as CATADTGTLWTF.